Listed here are 6 T cell receptor beta chains from one sample, sequenced in a study of T-cell reconstitution after alpha-beta-depleted transplantation in children. Preparation of the TCRbeta library was carried out with unique molecular identifiers. TCRdb re-called the PCR reads with MiXCR, one entry per CDR3 protein. The sample holds hundreds of thousands of distinct CDR3 sequences, roughly 17% seen once. The material sequenced was PBMCs from the stem cell graft donor, taken from the stem cell graft. These receptors were taken from a human donor who donated a stem cell graft to a child with acute myeloid leukemia.

In its sample, this clonotype was seen a few times. The chain has TRBV24-1 and TRBJ1-1; a weak D match, TRBD1 (5 bases). From germline, CDR1 is KGHDR and CDR2 SFDVKD. The CDR3 contains 13 residues. Trimming cost V 5 bases and J 3 bases, with 9 bases left between them. The CDR3, as DNA: TGTGCCACCAGTGCCCCGGGGGACACTGAAGCTTTCTTT. Its protein is CATSAPGDTEAFF.

This clonotype came up a few times. V gene TRBV20-1 combines with J gene TRBJ2-1; a weak D match, TRBD2 (7 bases). The V end was cut by 0 bases, the J end by 7 bases, with 13 bases between. In germline, CDR1 is DFQATT, CDR2 SNEGSKA (reference sequence). This CDR3 comprises 14 residues. For the CDR3, the DNA is TGCAGTGCTAGAGACGGGGGGCCAAGGAATGAGCAGTTCTTC. Encoded protein: CSARDGGPRNEQFF.

The chain couples TRBV12-3 or TRBV12-4 to TRBJ2-1, with D perhaps TRBD2 (6 bases). V dropped 5 bases and J dropped 0 bases, with 20 bases sitting between them. The CDR3 has 18 amino acids. CDR3 nucleotides: TGTGCCAGCAGTCCGAGACTAGTTCCCCTACCCTCCTACAATGAGCAGTTCTTC. Its protein product is CASSPRLVPLPSYNEQFF.

Many counts were recorded for this clonotype. The chain links TRBV7-2 to TRBJ1-1; 8 positions agree with TRBD1. This CDR3 contains 17 residues. V shed 0 bases and J 1 base; nucleotides not matched to a gene: 7. Germline lookup yields CDR1 SGHTA and CDR2 FQGNSA. In DNA, the CDR3 is TGTGCCAGCAGCTTAGCGACAGGGGTGAGGTGGAACACTGAAGCTTTCTTT. It codes for CASSLATGVRWNTEAFF.

This clonotype was detected a few times. This chain joins TRBV4-1 and TRBJ2-1, with 7 bases aligning to TRBD1. Losses at the gene ends were 4 bases for V and 1 base for J; bases not matched to a gene: 7. The germline V gene encodes CDR1 MGHRA and CDR2 YSYEKL. The CDR3 is 16 amino acids. The CDR3, as DNA: TGCGCCAGCAGCCCTCGGGGACAGCCTTCCTACAATGAGCAGTTCTTC. It is translated as CASSPRGQPSYNEQFF.

At least ten counts were recorded for this clonotype. The chain couples TRBV20-1 to TRBJ2-7; 7 bases are a match to TRBD1. The germline V gene has CDR1 DFQATT and CDR2 SNEGSKA (reference sequence). With V trimmed by 3 bases and J by 2 bases, 7 bases remained unmatched. This CDR3 contains 14 residues. The CDR3 region is CSASLGTETYEQYF. The CDR3, as DNA: TGCAGTGCTAGCTTGGGGACAGAGACCTACGAGCAGTACTTC.